Below, one T cell receptor (beta chain) is given with its context. CDR1 is MNHEY and CDR2 is SVGAGI in the germline V gene. CDR3 size: 14 residues. The V gene lost 9 bases and the J gene lost 5 bases, with 16 bases spanning the gap. The data stem from a study of blood T cell repertoires in COVID-19. Study as a whole: The origin of the acute and convalescent COVID-19 samples was the United States, Italy and Spain.

Clones were read by immunoSEQ multiplex PCR, and TCRdb kept only the in-frame ones, dropping some. Among approximately 500,000 clones listed, 88% were seen once. The receptor was isolated from a woman aged 40 to 50 who had recovered from COVID-19. The sequenced sample consisted of PBMCs or T cells enriched from blood (not recorded which). The V and J genes are TRBV6-5 and TRBJ1-4; TRBD1 is a possible D gene (6 bases). The CDR3 nucleotides are TGTGCCAGTAAAACCGGGACACAAAATGAAAAACTGTTTTTT. Translation: CASKTGTQNEKLFF.